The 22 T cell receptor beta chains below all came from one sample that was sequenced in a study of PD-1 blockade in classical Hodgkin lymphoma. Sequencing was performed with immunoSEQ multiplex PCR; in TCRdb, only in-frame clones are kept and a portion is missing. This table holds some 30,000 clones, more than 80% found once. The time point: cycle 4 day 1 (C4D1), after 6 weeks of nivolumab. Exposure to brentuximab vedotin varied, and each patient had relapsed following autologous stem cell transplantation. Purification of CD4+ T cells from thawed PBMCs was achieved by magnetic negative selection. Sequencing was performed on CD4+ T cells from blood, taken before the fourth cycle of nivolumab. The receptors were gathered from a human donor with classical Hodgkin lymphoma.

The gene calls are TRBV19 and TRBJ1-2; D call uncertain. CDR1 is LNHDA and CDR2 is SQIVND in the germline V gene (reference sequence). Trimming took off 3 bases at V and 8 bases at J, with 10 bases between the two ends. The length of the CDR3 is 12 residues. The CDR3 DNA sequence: TGTGCCAGTAGTATTGCCCGAGGGGGCTACACCTTC. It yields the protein CASSIARGGYTF.

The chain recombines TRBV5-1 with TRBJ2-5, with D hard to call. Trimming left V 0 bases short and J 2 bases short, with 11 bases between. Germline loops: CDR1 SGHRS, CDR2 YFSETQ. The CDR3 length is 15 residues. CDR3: CASSLASERQETQYF. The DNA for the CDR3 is TGCGCCAGCAGCTTGGCCTCTGAGCGTCAAGAGACCCAGTACTTC. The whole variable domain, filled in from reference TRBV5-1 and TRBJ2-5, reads KAGVTQTPRYLIKTRGQQVTLSCSPISGHRSVSWYQQTPGQGLQFLFEYFSETQRNKGNFPGRFSGRQFSNSRSEMNVSTLELGDSALYLCASSLASERQETQYFGPGTRLLVL.

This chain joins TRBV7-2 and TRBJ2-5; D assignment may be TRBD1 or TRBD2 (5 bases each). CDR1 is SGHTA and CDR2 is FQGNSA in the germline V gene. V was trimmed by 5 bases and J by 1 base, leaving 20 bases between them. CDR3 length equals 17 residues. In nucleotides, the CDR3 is TGTGCCAGCAGCCTCAAACCGCACACTGGGGGCCAAGAGACCCAGTACTTC. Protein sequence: CASSLKPHTGGQETQYF.

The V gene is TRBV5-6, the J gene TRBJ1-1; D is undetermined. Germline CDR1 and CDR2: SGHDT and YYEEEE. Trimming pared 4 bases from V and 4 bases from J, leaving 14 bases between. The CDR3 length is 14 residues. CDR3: CASSTPRRATEAFF. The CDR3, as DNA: TGTGCCAGCAGCACCCCAAGGAGGGCCACTGAAGCTTTCTTT.

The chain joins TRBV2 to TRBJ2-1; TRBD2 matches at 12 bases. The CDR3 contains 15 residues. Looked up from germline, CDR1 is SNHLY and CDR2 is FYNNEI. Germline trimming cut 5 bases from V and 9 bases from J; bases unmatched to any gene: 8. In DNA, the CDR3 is TGTGCCAGCAGTTTCGGACTAGCGGGAATTAGTGAGCAGTTCTTC. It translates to CASSFGLAGISEQFF.

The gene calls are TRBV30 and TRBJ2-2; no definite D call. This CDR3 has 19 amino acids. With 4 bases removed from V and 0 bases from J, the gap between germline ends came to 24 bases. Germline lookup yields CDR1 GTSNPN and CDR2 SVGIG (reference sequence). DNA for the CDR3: TGTGCCTGGAATTCGTTAGGGTACAATAATGTAGCGAACACCGGGGAGCTGTTTTTT. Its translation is CAWNSLGYNNVANTGELFF. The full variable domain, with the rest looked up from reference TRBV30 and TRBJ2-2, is SQTIHQWPATLVQPVGSPLSLECTVEGTSNPNLYWYRQAAGRGLQLLFYSVGIGQISSEVPQNLSASRPQDRQFILSSKKLLLSDSGFYLCAWNSLGYNNVANTGELFFGEGSRLTVL.

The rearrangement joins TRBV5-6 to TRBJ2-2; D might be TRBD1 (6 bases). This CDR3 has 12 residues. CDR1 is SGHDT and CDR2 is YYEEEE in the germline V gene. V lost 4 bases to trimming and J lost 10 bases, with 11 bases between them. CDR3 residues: CASSPGHMELFF. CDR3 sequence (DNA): TGTGCCAGCAGCCCGGGACACATGGAGCTGTTTTTT.

The DNA for the CDR3 is TGTGCCAGCAGCTTAGTTCCAGGGCTCGGGGAGCAGTACTTC. Its protein is CASSLVPGLGEQYF. The chain is built from TRBV11-1 and TRBJ2-7; a possible D gene is TRBD1 (5 bases). CDR3 length: 14 amino acids. The ends were cut back, 1 base at V and 7 bases at J, with 14 bases in the middle. The germline V gene has CDR1 SGHAT and CDR2 FQDESV (reference sequence).

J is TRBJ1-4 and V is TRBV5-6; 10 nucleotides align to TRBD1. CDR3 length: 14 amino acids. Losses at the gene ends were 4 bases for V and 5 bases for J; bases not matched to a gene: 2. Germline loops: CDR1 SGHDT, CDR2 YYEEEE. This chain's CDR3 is CASSPGQGNEKLFF. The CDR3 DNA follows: TGTGCCAGCAGCCCGGGACAGGGGAATGAAAAACTGTTTTTT. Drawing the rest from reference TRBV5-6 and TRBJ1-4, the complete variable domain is DAGVTQSPTHLIKTRGQQVTLRCSPKSGHDTVSWYQQALGQGPQFIFQYYEEEERQRGNFPDRFSGHQFPNYSSELNVNALLLGDSALYLCASSPGQGNEKLFFGSGTQLSVL.

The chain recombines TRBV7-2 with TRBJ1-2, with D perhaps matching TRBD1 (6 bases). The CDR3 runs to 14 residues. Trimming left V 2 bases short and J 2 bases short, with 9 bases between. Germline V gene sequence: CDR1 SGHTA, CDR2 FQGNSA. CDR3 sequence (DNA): TGTGCCAGCAGCTTAACAGGGTCGAACTATGGCTACACCTTC. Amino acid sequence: CASSLTGSNYGYTF.

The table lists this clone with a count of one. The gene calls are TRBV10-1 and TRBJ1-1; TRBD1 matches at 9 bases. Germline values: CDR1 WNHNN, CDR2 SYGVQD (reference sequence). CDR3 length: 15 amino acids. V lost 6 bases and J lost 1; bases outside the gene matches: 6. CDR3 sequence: CASRGTGRWNTEAFF. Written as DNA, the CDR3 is TGCGCCAGCAGGGGGACAGGGAGGTGGAACACTGAAGCTTTCTTT.

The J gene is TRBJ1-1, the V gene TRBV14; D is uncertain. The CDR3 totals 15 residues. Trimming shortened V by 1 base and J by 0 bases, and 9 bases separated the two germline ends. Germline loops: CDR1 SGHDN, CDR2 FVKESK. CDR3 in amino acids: CASSQASGLNTEAFF. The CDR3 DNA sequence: TGTGCCAGCAGCCAAGCTTCTGGGCTGAACACTGAAGCTTTCTTT.

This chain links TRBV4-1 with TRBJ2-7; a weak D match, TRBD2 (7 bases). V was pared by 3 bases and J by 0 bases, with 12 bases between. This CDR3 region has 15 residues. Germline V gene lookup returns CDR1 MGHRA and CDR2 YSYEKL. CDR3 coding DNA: TGCGCCAGCAGCCAGGCTGCGGGGGCCTCCTACGAGCAGTACTTC. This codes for CASSQAAGASYEQYF.

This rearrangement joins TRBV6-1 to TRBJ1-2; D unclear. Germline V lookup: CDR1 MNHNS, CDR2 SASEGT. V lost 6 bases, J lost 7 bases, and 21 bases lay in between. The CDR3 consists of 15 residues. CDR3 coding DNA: TGTGCCAGCAGCCACCCCCCAGTTTCGGGAACTGGCTACACCTTC. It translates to CASSHPPVSGTGYTF.

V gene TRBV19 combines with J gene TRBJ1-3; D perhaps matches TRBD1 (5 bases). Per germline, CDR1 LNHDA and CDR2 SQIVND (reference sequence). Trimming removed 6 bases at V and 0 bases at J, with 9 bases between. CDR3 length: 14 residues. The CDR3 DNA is TGTGCCAGTAGCAGGGACTACTCTGGAAACACCATATATTTT. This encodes CASSRDYSGNTIYF.

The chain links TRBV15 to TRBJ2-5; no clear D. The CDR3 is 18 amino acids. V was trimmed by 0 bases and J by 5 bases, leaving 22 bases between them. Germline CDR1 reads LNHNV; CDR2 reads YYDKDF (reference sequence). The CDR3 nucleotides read TGTGCCACCAGCAGAGAAAGGGCCCGTACTTCACCCGTCGAGACCCAGTACTTC. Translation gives CATSRERARTSPVETQYF. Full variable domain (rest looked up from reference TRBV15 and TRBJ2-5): DAMVIQNPRYQVTQFGKPVTLSCSQTLNHNVMYWYQQKSSQAPKLLFHYYDKDFNNEADTPDNFQSRRPNTSFCFLDIRSPGLGDTAMYLCATSRERARTSPVETQYFGPGTRLLVL.

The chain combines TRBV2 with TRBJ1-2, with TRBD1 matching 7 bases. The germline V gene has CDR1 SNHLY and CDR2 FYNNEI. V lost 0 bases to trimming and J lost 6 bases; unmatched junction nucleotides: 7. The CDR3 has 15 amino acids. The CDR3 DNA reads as TGTGCCAGCAGTGAAGCTGGAGGGGGCGTTGATGGCTACACCTTC. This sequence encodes CASSEAGGGVDGYTF. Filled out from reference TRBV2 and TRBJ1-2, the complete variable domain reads EPEVTQTPSHQVTQMGQEVILRCVPISNHLYFYWYRQILGQKVEFLVSFYNNEISEKSEIFDDQFSVERPDGSNFTLKIRSTKLEDSAMYFCASSEAGGGVDGYTFGSGTRLTVV.

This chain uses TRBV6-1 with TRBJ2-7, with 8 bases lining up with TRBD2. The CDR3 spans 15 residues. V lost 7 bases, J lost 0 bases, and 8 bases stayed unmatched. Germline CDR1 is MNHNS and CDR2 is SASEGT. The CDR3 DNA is TGTGCCAGCATCCTCTCGGGGGGGAGCTCCTACGAGCAGTACTTC. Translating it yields CASILSGGSSYEQYF.

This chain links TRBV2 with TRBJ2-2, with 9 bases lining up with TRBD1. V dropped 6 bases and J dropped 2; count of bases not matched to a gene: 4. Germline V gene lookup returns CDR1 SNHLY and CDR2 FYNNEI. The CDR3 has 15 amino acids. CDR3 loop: CASRGQGINTGELFF. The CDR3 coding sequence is TGTGCCAGCAGAGGACAGGGGATAAACACCGGGGAGCTGTTTTTT.

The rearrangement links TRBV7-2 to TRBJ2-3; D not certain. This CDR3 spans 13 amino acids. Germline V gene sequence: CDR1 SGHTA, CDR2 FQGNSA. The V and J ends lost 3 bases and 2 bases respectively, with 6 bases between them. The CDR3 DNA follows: TGTGCCAGCAGCTTCACCCCCACAGATACGCAGTATTTT. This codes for CASSFTPTDTQYF.

CDR3 in amino acids: CASSRDTNQPQHF. CDR3 DNA sequence: TGTGCCAGTAGCCGGGACACCAATCAGCCCCAGCATTTT. The chain has TRBV19 and TRBJ1-5; the D gene is possibly TRBD1 (6 bases). Trimming took 6 bases from V and 3 from J, leaving 9 bases between them. CDR3 size: 13 residues. Germline V gene data show CDR1 as LNHDA and CDR2 as SQIVND (reference sequence). The full variable domain, completed using reference TRBV19 and TRBJ1-5, is DGGITQSPKYLFRKEGQNVTLSCEQNLNHDAMYWYRQDPGQGLRLIYYSQIVNDFQKGDIAEGYSVSREKKESFPLTVTSAQKNPTAFYLCASSRDTNQPQHFGDGTRLSIL.

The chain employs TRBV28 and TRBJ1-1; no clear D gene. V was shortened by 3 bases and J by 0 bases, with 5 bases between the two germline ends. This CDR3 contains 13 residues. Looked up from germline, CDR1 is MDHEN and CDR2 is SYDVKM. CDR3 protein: CASSFRMNTEAFF. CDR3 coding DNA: TGTGCCAGCAGTTTTAGGATGAACACTGAAGCTTTCTTT.